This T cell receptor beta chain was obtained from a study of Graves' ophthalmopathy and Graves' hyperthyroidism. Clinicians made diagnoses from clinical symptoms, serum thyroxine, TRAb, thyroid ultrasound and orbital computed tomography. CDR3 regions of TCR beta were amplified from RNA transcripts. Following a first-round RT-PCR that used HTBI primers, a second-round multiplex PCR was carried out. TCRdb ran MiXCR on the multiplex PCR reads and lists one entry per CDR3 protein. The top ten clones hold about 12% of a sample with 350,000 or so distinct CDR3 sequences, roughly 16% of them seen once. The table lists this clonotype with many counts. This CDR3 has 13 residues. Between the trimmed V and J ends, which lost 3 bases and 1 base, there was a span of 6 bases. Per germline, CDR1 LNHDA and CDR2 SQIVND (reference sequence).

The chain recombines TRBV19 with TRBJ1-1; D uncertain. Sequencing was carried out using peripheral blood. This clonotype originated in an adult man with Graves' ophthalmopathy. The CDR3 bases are TGTGCCAGTAGTATCGTTTGGAACACTGAAGCTTTCTTT. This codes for CASSIVWNTEAFF.